These T cell receptor beta chains were read from a single sample in a study of T cells after yellow fever vaccination. TCRdb independently ran MiXCR on the 5' RACE reads; one entry per CDR3 protein. This sample has a few hundred thousand distinct CDR3 sequences, with around 10% found just once. Sequencing used PBMCs, obtained on the day of the first yellow fever vaccination. The receptor source for this set is a man aged 18 to 35 who received the YFV17D yellow fever vaccine. Each CDR3 is given with its conserved first and last residue. D genes are given only for firm matches. A clone size is listed for some rows: how often the clone was seen (once, few, many), or a class if it is expanded.

many,NA,TRBV24-1,TRBJ2-3,16,TGTGCCACCAGTGCTACCCCGGCAGGAAAATCAGATACGCAGTATTTT,CATSATPAGKSDTQYF
few,NA,TRBV5-5,TRBJ2-3,13,TGTGCCAGCAGCTTAGGAGGTCAGGTTACGCAGTATTTT,CASSLGGQVTQYF
many,TRBD1,TRBV7-2,TRBJ1-2,16,TGTGCCAGCAGCTTAGTAGGGACAGCGGGTGACTATGGCTACACCTTC,CASSLVGTAGDYGYTF
NA,NA,TRBV20-1,TRBJ1-5,13,TGCAGTGCGGCACAGGGTTCGAAACAGCCCCAGCATTTT,CSAAQGSKQPQHF
NA,NA,TRBV5-1,TRBJ1-6,14,TGCGCCAGCAGCCACGGACAGAAAAATTCACCCCTCCACTTT,CASSHGQKNSPLHF
NA,NA,TRBV4-1,TRBJ2-3,15,TGCGCCAGCAGGGATACCACTTCTAGCACAGATACGCAGTATTTT,CASRDTTSSTDTQYF
few,NA,TRBV30,TRBJ1-6,11,TGTGCCTGGAGTGTACGGTCACCCCTCCACTTT,CAWSVRSPLHF
NA,NA,TRBV7-9,TRBJ2-2,17,TGTGCCAGCAGCCCAGGCTGGGAGGCAGGGGATGCCGGGGAGCTGTTTTTT,CASSPGWEAGDAGELFF
many,NA,TRBV20-1,TRBJ1-6,14,TGCAGTGCCGCCCCAGGCAGCTATAATTCACCCCTCCACTTT,CSAAPGSYNSPLHF
many,NA,TRBV19,TRBJ2-1,13,TGTGCCAGTAGTGTTGGAGGGTACAATGAGCAGTTCTTC,CASSVGGYNEQFF
NA,NA,TRBV24-1,TRBJ2-5,14,TGTGCCACCAGTCAACGGATAGAGGGAGAGACCCAGTACTTC,CATSQRIEGETQYF
NA,NA,TRBV5-1,TRBJ2-3,15,TGTGCCAGCAGCTTAACACCAACTAGCACAGATACGCAGTATTTT,CASSLTPTSTDTQYF
NA,NA,TRBV21-1,TRBJ2-1,18,TGTGCCAGCACCCACGAGGACAGGGCCCGTCTATGTGCAAATGAGCAGTTCTTC,CASTHEDRARLCANEQFF